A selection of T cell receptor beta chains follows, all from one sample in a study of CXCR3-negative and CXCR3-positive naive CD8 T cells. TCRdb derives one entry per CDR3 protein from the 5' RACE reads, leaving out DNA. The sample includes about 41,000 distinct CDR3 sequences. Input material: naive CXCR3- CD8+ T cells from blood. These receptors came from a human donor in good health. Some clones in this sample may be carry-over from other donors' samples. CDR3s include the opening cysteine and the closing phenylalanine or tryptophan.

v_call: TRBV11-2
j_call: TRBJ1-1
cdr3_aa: CASSPGTAGNLGNTEAFF

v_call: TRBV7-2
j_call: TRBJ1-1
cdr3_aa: CASSSGQGYMNTEAFF

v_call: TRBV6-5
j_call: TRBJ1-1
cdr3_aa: CASSAGLDTEAFF

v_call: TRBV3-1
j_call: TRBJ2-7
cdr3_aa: CASSPLLIRQGALNYEQYF

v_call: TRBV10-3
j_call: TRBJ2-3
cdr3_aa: CAIRDYSGTSGGTRSSTDTQYF

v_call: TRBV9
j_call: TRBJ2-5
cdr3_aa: CASSVNRDRLQETQYF

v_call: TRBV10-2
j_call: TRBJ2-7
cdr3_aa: CASSGTVGEQYF

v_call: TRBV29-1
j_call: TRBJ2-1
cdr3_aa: CSVEGTGETHEQFF

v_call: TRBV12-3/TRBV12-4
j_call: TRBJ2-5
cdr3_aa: CASRYQETQYF

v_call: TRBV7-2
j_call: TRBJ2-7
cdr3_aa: CASSPGLAGRGEQYF